This section outlines one T cell receptor beta chain sequence together with its context. TCRdb re-called the 5' RACE reads; every CDR3 protein appears as one record, without DNA. In total, the table holds 250,000 to 300,000 distinct CDR3 sequences. These data originate in a study of T cells expressing NK-cell markers. About the research overall: Seven sequenced donors out of eight were HCMV-seropositive, one seronegative.

The germline V gene has CDR1 DFQATT and CDR2 SNEGSKA (reference sequence). The CDR3 spans 13 residues. The chain links TRBV20-1 to TRBJ1-2. The sample taken for sequencing was blood T cells: a sorted CD56 or NKG2C T cell subset, CD4+ or CD8+ T cells, or bulk PBMC T cells (not recorded which). The origin of this receptor is a woman between 18 and 69 years old in good health. The CDR3 sequence is CSAREQSFYGYTF.